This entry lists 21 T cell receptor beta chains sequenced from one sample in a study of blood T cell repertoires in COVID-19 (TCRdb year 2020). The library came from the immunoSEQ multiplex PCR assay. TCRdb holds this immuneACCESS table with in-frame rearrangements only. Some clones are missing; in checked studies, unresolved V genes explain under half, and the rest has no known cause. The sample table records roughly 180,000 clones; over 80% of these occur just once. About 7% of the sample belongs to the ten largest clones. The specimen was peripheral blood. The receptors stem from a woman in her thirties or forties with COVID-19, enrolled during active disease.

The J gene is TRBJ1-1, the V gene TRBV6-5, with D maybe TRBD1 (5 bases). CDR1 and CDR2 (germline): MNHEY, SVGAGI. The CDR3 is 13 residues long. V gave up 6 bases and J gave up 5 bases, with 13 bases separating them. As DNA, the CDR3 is TGTGCCAGCAGCGCAACAGGAAGTACTGAAGCTTTCTTT. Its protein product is CASSATGSTEAFF.

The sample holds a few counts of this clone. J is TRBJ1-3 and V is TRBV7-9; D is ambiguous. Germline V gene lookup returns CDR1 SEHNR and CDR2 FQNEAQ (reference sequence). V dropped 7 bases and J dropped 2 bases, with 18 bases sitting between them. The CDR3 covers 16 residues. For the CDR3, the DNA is TGTGCCAGCACCCCAATCCGGTTAAAGACTGGAAACACCATATATTTT. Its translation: CASTPIRLKTGNTIYF.

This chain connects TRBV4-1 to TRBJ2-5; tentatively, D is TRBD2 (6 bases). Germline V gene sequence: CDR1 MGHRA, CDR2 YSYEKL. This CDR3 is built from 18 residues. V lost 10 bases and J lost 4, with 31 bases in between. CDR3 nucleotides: TGCGCCACCAGGCCCGACGGGGGAGTGAGTCGCTTGGTAGAGACCCAGTACTTC. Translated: CATRPDGGVSRLVETQYF.

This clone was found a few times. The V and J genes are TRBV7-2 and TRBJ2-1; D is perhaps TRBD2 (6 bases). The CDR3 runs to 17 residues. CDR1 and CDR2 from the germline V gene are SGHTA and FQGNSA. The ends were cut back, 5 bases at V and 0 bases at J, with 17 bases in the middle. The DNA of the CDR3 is TGTGCCAGCAGCCCGCGTGGGACTTATAGCTCCTACAATGAGCAGTTCTTC. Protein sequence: CASSPRGTYSSYNEQFF.

DNA for the CDR3: TGTGCCAGCACCCCAGGCGCGGGTTCACCCCTCCACTTT. Its translation: CASTPGAGSPLHF. The rearrangement links TRBV7-3 to TRBJ1-6; unclear D gene. The CDR3 sequence is 13 residues long. V lost 7 bases, J lost 9 bases, and 13 bases lay in between. Germline V gene lookup returns CDR1 SGHTA and CDR2 FQGTGA.

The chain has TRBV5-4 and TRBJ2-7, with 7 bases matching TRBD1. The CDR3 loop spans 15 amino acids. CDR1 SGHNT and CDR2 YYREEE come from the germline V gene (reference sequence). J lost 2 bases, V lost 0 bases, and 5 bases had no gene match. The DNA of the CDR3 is TGTGCCAGCAGCTTGGCCCAGACAGGGACCTACGAGCAGTACTTC. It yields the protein CASSLAQTGTYEQYF.

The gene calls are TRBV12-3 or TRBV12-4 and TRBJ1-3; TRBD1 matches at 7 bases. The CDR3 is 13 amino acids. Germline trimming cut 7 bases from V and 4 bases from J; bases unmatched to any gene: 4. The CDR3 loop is CASNPRGGNTIYF. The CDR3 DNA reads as TGTGCCAGCAATCCCAGGGGGGGAAACACCATATATTTT.

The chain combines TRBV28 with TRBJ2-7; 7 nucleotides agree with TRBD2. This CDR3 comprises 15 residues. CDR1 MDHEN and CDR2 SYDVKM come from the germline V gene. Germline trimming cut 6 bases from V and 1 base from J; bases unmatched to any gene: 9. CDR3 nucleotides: TGTGCCAGCAGGGGAGCGGGAACGGGATCCTACGAGCAGTACTTC. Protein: CASRGAGTGSYEQYF. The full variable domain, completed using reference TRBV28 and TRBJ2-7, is DVKVTQSSRYLVKRTGEKVFLECVQDMDHENMFWYRQDPGLGLRLIYFSYDVKMKEKGDIPEGYSVSREKKERFSLILESASTNQTSMYLCASRGAGTGSYEQYFGPGTRLTVT.

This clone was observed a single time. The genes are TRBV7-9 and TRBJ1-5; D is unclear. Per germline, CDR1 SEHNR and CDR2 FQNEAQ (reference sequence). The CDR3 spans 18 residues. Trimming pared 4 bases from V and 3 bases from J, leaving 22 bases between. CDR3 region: CASSWAPPGSSYNQPQHF. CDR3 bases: TGTGCCAGCAGCTGGGCACCTCCGGGATCTTCGTACAATCAGCCCCAGCATTTT.

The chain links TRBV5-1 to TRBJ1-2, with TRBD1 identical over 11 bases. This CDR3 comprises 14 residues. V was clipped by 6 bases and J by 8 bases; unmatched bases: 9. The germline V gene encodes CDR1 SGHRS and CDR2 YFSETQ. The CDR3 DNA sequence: TGCGCCAGCATCCCCGGGACAGGGGGGTCCGGCTACACCTTC. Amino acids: CASIPGTGGSGYTF.

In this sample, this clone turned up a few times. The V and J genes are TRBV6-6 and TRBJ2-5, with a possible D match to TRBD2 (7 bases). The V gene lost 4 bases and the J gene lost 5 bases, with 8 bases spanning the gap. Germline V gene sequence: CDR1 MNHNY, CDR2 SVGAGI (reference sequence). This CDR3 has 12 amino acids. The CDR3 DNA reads TGTGCCAGCAGTTCGGGGGGCGAGACCCAGTACTTC. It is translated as CASSSGGETQYF.

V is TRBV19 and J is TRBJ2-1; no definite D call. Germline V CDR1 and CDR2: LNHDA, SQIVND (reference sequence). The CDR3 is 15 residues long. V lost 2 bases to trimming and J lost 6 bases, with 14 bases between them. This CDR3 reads CASSISRTLGNEQFF. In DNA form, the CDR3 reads TGTGCCAGTAGTATAAGCCGCACCCTCGGCAATGAGCAGTTCTTC.

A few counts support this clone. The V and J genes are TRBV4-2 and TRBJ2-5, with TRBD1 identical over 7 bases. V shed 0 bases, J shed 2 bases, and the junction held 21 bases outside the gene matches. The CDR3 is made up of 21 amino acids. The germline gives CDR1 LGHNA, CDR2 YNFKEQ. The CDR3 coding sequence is TGTGCCAGCAGCCAAGAAGGGGGTAGGGGGCGTTCCATGCCGTATCAAGAGACCCAGTACTTC. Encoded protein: CASSQEGGRGRSMPYQETQYF.

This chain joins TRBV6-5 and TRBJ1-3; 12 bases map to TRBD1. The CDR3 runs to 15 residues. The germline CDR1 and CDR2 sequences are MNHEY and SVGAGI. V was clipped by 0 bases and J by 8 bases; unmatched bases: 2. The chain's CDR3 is CASSYSGQGADTIYF. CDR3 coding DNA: TGTGCCAGCAGTTACTCGGGACAGGGGGCGGACACCATATATTTT.

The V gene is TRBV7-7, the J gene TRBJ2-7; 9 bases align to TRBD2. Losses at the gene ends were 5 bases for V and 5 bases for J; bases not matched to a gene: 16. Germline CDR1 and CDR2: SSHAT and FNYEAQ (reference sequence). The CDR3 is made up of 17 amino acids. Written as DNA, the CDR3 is TGTGCCAGCAGCCCGGCGGGGCCTAGCGGGGAGGACGACGAGCAGTACTTC. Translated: CASSPAGPSGEDDEQYF.

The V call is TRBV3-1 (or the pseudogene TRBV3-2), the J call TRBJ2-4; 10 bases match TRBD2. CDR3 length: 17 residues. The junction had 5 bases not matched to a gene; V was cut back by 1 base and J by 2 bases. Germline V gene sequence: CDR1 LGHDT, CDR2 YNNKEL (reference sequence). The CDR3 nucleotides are TGTGCCAGCAGCCAAGTAAGAGCGGGGGGGACCAAAAACATTCAGTACTTC. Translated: CASSQVRAGGTKNIQYF.

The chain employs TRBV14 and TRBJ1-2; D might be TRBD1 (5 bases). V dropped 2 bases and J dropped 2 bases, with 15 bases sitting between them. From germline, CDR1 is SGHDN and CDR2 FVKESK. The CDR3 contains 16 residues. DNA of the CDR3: TGTGCCAGCAGCCAATTTTTAGGGGTGTCGAACTATGGCTACACCTTC. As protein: CASSQFLGVSNYGYTF.

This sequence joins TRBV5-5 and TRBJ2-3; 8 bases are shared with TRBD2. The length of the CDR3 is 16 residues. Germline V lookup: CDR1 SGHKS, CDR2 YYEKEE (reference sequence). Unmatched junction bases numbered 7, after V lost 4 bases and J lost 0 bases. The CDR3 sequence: CASSPLAGGSTDTQYF. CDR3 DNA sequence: TGTGCCAGCAGCCCTCTAGCGGGTGGGAGCACAGATACGCAGTATTTT.

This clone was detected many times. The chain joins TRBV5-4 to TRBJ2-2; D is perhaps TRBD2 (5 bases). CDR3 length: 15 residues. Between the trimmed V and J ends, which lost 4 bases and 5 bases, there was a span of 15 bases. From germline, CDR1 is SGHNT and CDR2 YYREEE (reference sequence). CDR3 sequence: CASSDDWELTGELFF. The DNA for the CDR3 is TGTGCCAGCAGCGACGACTGGGAGCTGACCGGGGAGCTGTTTTTT.

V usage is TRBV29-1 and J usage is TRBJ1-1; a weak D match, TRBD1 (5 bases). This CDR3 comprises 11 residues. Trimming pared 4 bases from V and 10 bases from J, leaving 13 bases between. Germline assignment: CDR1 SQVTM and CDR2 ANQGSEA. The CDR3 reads CSVVGAKLAFF. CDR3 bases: TGCAGCGTTGTTGGGGCCAAGCTAGCTTTCTTT.

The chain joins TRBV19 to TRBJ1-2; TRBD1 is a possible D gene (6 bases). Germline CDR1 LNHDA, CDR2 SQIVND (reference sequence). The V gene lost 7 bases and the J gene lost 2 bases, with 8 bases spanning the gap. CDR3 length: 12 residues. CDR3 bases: TGTGCCAGTATCGACAGGAACTATGGCTACACCTTC. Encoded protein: CASIDRNYGYTF.